This T cell receptor beta chain came from a study of vaccination effects on CD4 cells after COVID-19. Regarding this clone: Antigen: not known.

Antigen-specific CD4+ T cells were first expanded with viral peptide pools by the ViraFEST assay and only then sequenced. Subsequent to 10 days of culture, CD4+ T cells were isolated. Of the BNT162b2 and mRNA-1273 vaccines, participants received two doses of one or the other. The data were produced by immunoSEQ multiplex PCR, yet TCRdb's version contains in-frame clones alone and is incomplete. Of about 30,000 clones in the sample, roughly 80% are singletons; the top ten hold roughly 14%. The CDR3 spans 14 residues. The V gene's germline CDR1 is MNHEY and CDR2 SVGEGT. V gave up 3 bases and J gave up 4 bases, with 11 bases separating them.

J is TRBJ2-3 and V is TRBV6-2 or TRBV6-3; D is perhaps TRBD2 (5 bases). Sequenced here: CD4+ T cells from PBMCs cultured with HCoV-229E spike peptides, sampled after COVID-19 vaccination. The TCR comes from a human donor who received a COVID-19 vaccine. Here the CDR3 reads CASSYWSEADTQYF. CDR3 DNA: TGTGCCAGCAGTTATTGGTCGGAGGCAGATACGCAGTATTTT.